This is a list of T cell receptor beta chains from one sample in a study of HIV-infected patients and healthy controls. TCRdb used MiXCR to reprocess the 5' RACE reads, holding one entry per CDR3 protein. The sample has tens of thousands of distinct CDR3 sequences, 15% to 20% seen once; the top ten hold about 6%. Sequenced: CD4+ T cells from blood. The receptor source for this set is a human donor in good health. Each CDR3 is given with its conserved first and last residue. The order of the fields is D gene, V gene, CDR3 length, clone size, J gene, CDR3 DNA, CDR3 protein. A D gene is named only where the DNA matches it firmly. Rows may omit the clone size; those that give it use once, few, many or a size class.

>NA|TRBV12-3/TRBV12-4|15|NA|TRBJ2-7
TGTGCCAGCAGTTCCCCCCGGGGGCTTTCCTACGAGCAGTACTTC
CASSSPRGLSYEQYF
>NA|TRBV27|14|NA|TRBJ1-4
TGTGCCAGCAGTCCCTGGGGGTCTAATGAAAAACTGTTTTTT
CASSPWGSNEKLFF
>TRBD1|TRBV13|13|few|TRBJ2-7
TGTGCCAGCAGCCGGGACAGCCCTTACGAGCAGTACTTC
CASSRDSPYEQYF
>NA|TRBV12-3/TRBV12-4|14|NA|TRBJ1-5
TGTGCCACCAATTCCCAACCATCAACTGAGCCCCAGCATTTT
CATNSQPSTEPQHF
>TRBD1|TRBV12-3/TRBV12-4|16|NA|TRBJ1-1
TGTGCCAGCAGTCGACAGGGGACCCATTTGAACACTGAAGCTTTCTTT
CASSRQGTHLNTEAFF
>NA|TRBV7-2|12|many|TRBJ2-3
TGTGCCAGCAGCACCCCGGTCGGGGGGCAGTATTTT
CASSTPVGGQYF
>NA|TRBV6-2/TRBV6-3|15|few|TRBJ1-2
TGTGCCAGCAGTATTGGACTCAGAAGAAACTATGGCTACACCTTC
CASSIGLRRNYGYTF
>NA|TRBV20-1|17|few|TRBJ2-2
TGCAGTGCTAGAGATGCCACTTTGGGGGGGGCTACCGGGGAGCTGTTTTTT
CSARDATLGGATGELFF
>NA|TRBV7-9|14|NA|TRBJ1-2
TGTGCCAGCAGCTCCCGGGCCGCCGACGCTGGCTACACCTTC
CASSSRAADAGYTF
>NA|TRBV2|14|few|TRBJ1-5
TGTGCCAGCAGTGAAGCGGGGCAGGGACAGCCCCAGCATTTT
CASSEAGQGQPQHF
>NA|TRBV29-1|12|NA|TRBJ1-2
TGCAGCGTTGAGGGGGGGCATAGTGGCTACACCTTC
CSVEGGHSGYTF
>NA|TRBV20-1|14|few|TRBJ1-1
TGCAGTGCTAGGCGGGGCAGGGAAAACACTGAAGCTTTCTTT
CSARRGRENTEAFF
>TRBD2|TRBV6-2/TRBV6-3|13|few|TRBJ2-1
TGTGCCCTGGGACTAGCGGGGGGTACTGAGCAGTTCTTC
CALGLAGGTEQFF
>TRBD1|TRBV20-1|13|NA|TRBJ1-4
TGCAGTGCCGGACCCACAGGGGCCGAAAAACTGTTTTTT
CSAGPTGAEKLFF
>NA|TRBV7-3|14|NA|TRBJ2-1
TGTGCCAGCAGCTTATTCCAAAGTAACAATGAGCAGTTCTTC
CASSLFQSNNEQFF
>NA|TRBV5-6|15|many|TRBJ2-3
TGTGCCAGCAGCTTAACAGCCCCAAACACAGATACGCAGTATTTT
CASSLTAPNTDTQYF
>TRBD1|TRBV28|15|NA|TRBJ1-2
TGTGCCAGCAGCCAAACCGGGACAGGAGGACGTGGCTACACCTTC
CASSQTGTGGRGYTF
>NA|TRBV2|14|NA|TRBJ1-2
TGTGCCAGCAGTGGTCGGCTTATAAACTATGGCTACACCTTC
CASSGRLINYGYTF
>NA|TRBV21-1|17|many|TRBJ2-3
TGTGCCAGCAGCCCCCCCAGGCTAGCGGCCCGCACAGATACGCAGTATTTT
CASSPPRLAARTDTQYF
>NA|TRBV27|18|few|TRBJ2-6
TGTGCCAGCAGCGAAAACCCTATACAGGTCTCTGGGGCCAACGTCCTGACTTTC
CASSENPIQVSGANVLTF
>NA|TRBV20-1|14|NA|TRBJ2-4
TGCAGTGCTAGAGAGGGGGGAGGCAAAAACATTCAGTACTTC
CSAREGGGKNIQYF
>NA|TRBV7-9|12|NA|TRBJ2-7
TGTGCCAGCAGCTGGCCGAGCGGCGAGCAGTACTTC
CASSWPSGEQYF
>NA|TRBV18|12|few|TRBJ2-5
TGTGCCAGCTCACCACAGGAAGAGACCCAGTACTTC
CASSPQEETQYF
>NA|TRBV7-2|11|many|TRBJ2-5
TGTGCCAGCAGCTTCTTGGAGACCCAGTACTTC
CASSFLETQYF
>NA|TRBV7-3|13|NA|TRBJ2-1
TGTGCCAGCAGTCAGGGGCCAAACAATGAGCAGTTCTTC
CASSQGPNNEQFF
>NA|TRBV12-3/TRBV12-4|18|few|TRBJ2-3
TGTGCCAGCAGGATAGGCAGGGCCCCCCCCCGAATAACAGATACGCAGTATTTT
CASRIGRAPPRITDTQYF
>NA|TRBV5-1|14|few|TRBJ1-1
TGCGCCAGCAGCCCCCAGGGCCGGAACACTGAAGCTTTCTTT
CASSPQGRNTEAFF
>NA|TRBV28|15|NA|TRBJ2-5
TGTGCCAGCAGTTTATTGTCTGGGGGCGAAGAGACCCAGTACTTC
CASSLLSGGEETQYF
>TRBD1|TRBV7-8|18|NA|TRBJ1-5
TGTGCCAGCAGCTCCCTTCTCTACCAGGGGGTAGGAAGTCAGCCCCAGCATTTT
CASSSLLYQGVGSQPQHF